This T cell receptor beta chain was found in a study of CD8+ T cells in alopecia areata (dated by TCRdb to 2016 to 2019). Looking at the study overall: The treated patients took part in an open-label pilot trial in which moderate-to-severe alopecia areata was treated with oral tofacitinib at 5 to 10 mg twice daily. Scalp tissue and sorted CD4+ and CD8+ peripheral blood T cells from patchy and totalis/universalis alopecia areata patients and from healthy controls were covered by human TCRbeta sequencing. For the treated patients, the SALT score, which quantifies what percentage of scalp surface area is affected, served as the measure of disease severity. TCRbeta CDR3 regions were amplified by immunoSEQ multiplex PCR using 35 Vbeta forward and 13 Jbeta reverse primers. Scalp clonality was compared across normal scalp (n=4), patchy alopecia areata scalp (n=8), and alopecia totalis/universalis scalp (n=8). Biopsies were taken from tofacitinib-treated patients at baseline and again at 4 and 24 weeks into treatment, and several of those patients also had a later scalp biopsy. RNA was extracted with the PAXgene miRNA kit for fixed scalp, the miRNeasy kit for PBMCs, and the RNeasy kit for mouse skin. The study used high-throughput TCRbeta sequencing to examine T cell clonal expansion in alopecia areata, in both the C3H/HeJ mouse model and human patients. Patients stayed on tofacitinib for 6 to 18 months and then had 6 months of follow-up off drug so that delayed response and recurrence could be assessed.

Preparation of the library involved the immunoSEQ multiplex PCR assay. RNA was extracted from all samples and reverse transcribed into cDNA, which served as template for TCR sequencing. First-strand cDNA was synthesized using SuperScript III with a 2:1 mix of oligo-dT and random hexamers. Amplification bias was assessed with a synthetic immune receptor repertoire, and residual bias was removed computationally. As for the authors' bioinformatics: After raw reads were preprocessed to remove errors, the CDR3 was defined following IMGT conventions as running from the conserved cysteine to phenylalanine. Clonality was computed by normalizing Shannon entropy by log2 of the number of productive unique TCRs and subtracting the result from 1. CD4 or CD8 identity of scalp clones was inferred by cross-referencing scalp TCRbeta sequences with sorted blood CD4 and CD8 repertoires. Held by TCRdb, this immuneACCESS table contains in-frame sequences only and omits some clones. Under half of the omission traces to an unresolved V gene where checked; the cause of the rest is unknown. V and J calls and clone size are given by that table; D and trimming were obtained from the DNA. The sample profile shows fewer than 250,000 clones; 60% of them were found once. Just over 1% of the sample is in the top ten clones.

This specimen's time point label, per the study, means: roughly 24 weeks on oral tofacitinib. The label giving this sample's treatment or condition can be read as: oral pan-JAK inhibitor, 5-10 mg twice daily. From alopecia areata patients, peripheral blood was collected along with lesional scalp punch biopsies. PBMCs were isolated by density centrifugation and stained for CD3, CD4 and CD8, after which CD4+ and CD8+ T cells were sorted on a FACSAria. From cysteine to phenylalanine, the CDR3 is 16 amino acids long. The sequence is cut down to CDR3 DNA, 48 bases in frame from base 1. Looking up the germline V gene yields CDR1 MNHNS and CDR2 SASEGT. A distance of 19 bases separates the germline ends of V and J, which lose 0 bases and 8 bases respectively. The study at large found these results: Unlike mouse skin, which is dominated by gammadelta T cells, normal human skin has resident alphabeta T cells that are also sequenced, and this complicates analysis of the scalp TCR repertoire. TCR sequences shared between patients were less clear than in mice, possibly partly because of HLA diversity in the patient population. With tofacitinib, both scalp clonality and the number of expanded CD8+ clones among the top 100 scalp clones went down significantly. Higher clonality and more expanded CD8+ clones were observed in lesional scalp than in normal scalp, particularly in alopecia totalis/universalis, a finding suggestive of antigenic drive. The treated cohort was small, with a single nonresponder, so links between baseline CD8+ expansion and response need larger studies. During tofacitinib treatment, many expanded lesional clones remained in scalp and blood, and this persistence may partly explain relapse after treatment is stopped.

About this clone: Its antigen has not been determined. The sample holds no much larger clone one base away, and base qualities are not on file.

The sequence was collected from a human donor with alopecia areata. The source material was CD4+ T cells sorted from blood, sampled at week 24, from a patient treated with tofacitinib. This sequence uses TRBV6-1 and TRBJ1-2; a weak D assignment points to TRBD1 (6 bases agree). CDR3 protein: CASSEAIEVQRGGYTF. The bases read TGTGCCAGCAGTGAAGCGATTGAAGTACAAAGGGGGGGCTACACCTTC.